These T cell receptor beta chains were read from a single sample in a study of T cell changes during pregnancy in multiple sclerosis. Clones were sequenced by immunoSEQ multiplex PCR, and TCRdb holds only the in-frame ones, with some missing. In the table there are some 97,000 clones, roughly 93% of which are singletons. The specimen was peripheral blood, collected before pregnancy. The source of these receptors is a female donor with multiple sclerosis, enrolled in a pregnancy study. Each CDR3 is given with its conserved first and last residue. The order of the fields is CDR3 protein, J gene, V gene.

CDR3: CAWSRSGSSYEQYF
J: TRBJ2-7
V: TRBV30

CDR3: CASTSGWGNTEAFF
J: TRBJ1-1
V: TRBV5-1

CDR3: CASSRTSGSKAFF
J: TRBJ2-1
V: TRBV11-2

CDR3: CASSQTPGGEQPNTEAFF
J: TRBJ1-1
V: TRBV7-6

CDR3: CASSLQGAGNTIYF
J: TRBJ1-3
V: TRBV7-9

CDR3: CASSLLVAETQYF
J: TRBJ2-5
V: TRBV5-6

CDR3: CASSSGTPESEQFF
J: TRBJ2-1
V: TRBV5-1

CDR3: CASSKQGTSNQPQHF
J: TRBJ1-5
V: TRBV27

CDR3: CASSQDVRVGLAGVQETQYF
J: TRBJ2-5
V: TRBV14

CDR3: CAWSRGTTTDTQYF
J: TRBJ2-3
V: TRBV30

CDR3: CASSEARGSGQPQHF
J: TRBJ1-5
V: TRBV2